This TCR beta chain was identified during a study of cytomegalovirus exposure and HLA in healthy donors. General study results and limits: It was only CMV serostatus that was available as immune exposure information.

It was with 60 Vbeta and 13 Jbeta primers that the PCR ran. The table came from immunoSEQ multiplex PCR; TCRdb's copy has only in-frame clones and leaves some out. This table holds about 170,000 clones, about three quarters found once. V was shortened by 6 bases and J by 3 bases, with 20 bases between the two germline ends. Per germline, CDR1 SNHLY and CDR2 FYNNEI. This CDR3 comprises 17 residues. About this clone itself: Its antigen is not known.

The chain employs TRBV2 and TRBJ1-4, with D possibly TRBD1 on 6 matching bases. Input material: PBMCs. The receptor was isolated from a girl aged 10 to 17 in good health and CMV-seronegative. CDR3 bases: TGTGCCAGCAGGGACAGCCTCTTGTACCCTTCTAATGAAAAACTGTTTTTT. Translation gives CASRDSLLYPSNEKLFF.